This TCR beta chain was sequenced during a study of cytomegalovirus exposure and HLA in healthy donors. This CDR3 contains 13 residues. Germline loops: CDR1 SGHTA, CDR2 FQGTGA. Trimming pared 5 bases from V and 5 bases from J, leaving 12 bases between. The donors comprised healthy bone marrow donors. In the PCR, 60 Vbeta and 13 Jbeta primers were used. Under the authors' procedure: There were around 78 million unique TCR beta chains by a later count, and around 10 million of them were shared. Assay: immunoSEQ multiplex PCR; the TCRdb copy retains only in-frame clones and omits some. V and J calls and clone size are as listed in that table; D and trimming were resolved from the DNA. Of approximately 150,000 clones listed, 79% are singletons.

This receptor was identified in a man aged 45-60 years in good health and CMV-seropositive. The source material was PBMCs. The J gene is TRBJ1-2, the V gene TRBV7-3, with unresolved D. The CDR3 nucleotides read TGTGCCAGCAGCCTCAGCCACGGGTATGGCTACACCTTC. The encoded protein is CASSLSHGYGYTF.